A selection of T cell receptor beta chains follows, all from one sample in a study of chemoradiotherapy in HPV16-positive cancers. The data were produced by immunoSEQ multiplex PCR, yet TCRdb's version contains in-frame clones alone and is incomplete. In the table there are 30,000 to 40,000 clones, about four fifths of which are singletons. Specimen: blood, collected from a patient who underwent chemoradiotherapy. The source of these receptors is a human donor with HPV-associated anogenital cancer. Both conserved end residues are part of each CDR3. A D gene is named only where the DNA matches it firmly. A clone size is listed for some rows: how often the clone was seen (once, few, many), or a class if it is expanded.

clone size	V gene	J gene	D gene	CDR3 protein	CDR3 DNA
few	TRBV29-1	TRBJ1-2	NA	CSVGMGGYTF	TGCAGCGTTGGGATGGGCGGCTACACCTTC
NA	TRBV9	TRBJ1-1	TRBD1	CASSLTGEWGTEAFF	TGTGCCAGCAGCCTCACAGGGGAATGGGGCACTGAAGCTTTCTTT
NA	TRBV7-6	TRBJ2-2	NA	CASSLVYGTGGDTGELFF	TGTGCCAGCAGCTTAGTTTATGGCACAGGGGGGGACACCGGGGAGCTGTTTTTT
NA	TRBV29-1	TRBJ2-7	TRBD1	CSVLSPGQRYEQYF	TGCAGCGTTCTATCGCCGGGACAGAGATACGAGCAGTACTTC
NA	TRBV14	TRBJ2-3	TRBD1	CASSQYRGGDTQYF	TGTGCCAGCAGCCAATACAGGGGTGGGGATACGCAGTATTTT
NA	TRBV7-2	TRBJ2-5	TRBD2	CASSLFGGGVKETQYF	TGTGCCAGCAGCTTATTTGGCGGGGGGGTAAAAGAGACCCAGTACTTC
NA	TRBV5-1	TRBJ1-1	NA	CASSYTGRTEAFF	TGCGCCAGCAGCTATACGGGGAGGACTGAAGCTTTCTTT
NA	TRBV10-2	TRBJ1-6	NA	CASPSNLLRDNYNSPLHF	TGCGCCAGCCCCTCCAATCTTCTCCGGGACAACTATAATTCACCCCTCCACTTT
NA	TRBV5-4	TRBJ2-1	NA	CASSLEGGSYNEQFF	TGTGCCAGCAGCTTGGAAGGGGGGTCCTACAATGAGCAGTTCTTC
NA	TRBV9	TRBJ1-2	NA	CASSDGGGVAYGYTF	TGTGCCAGCAGCGACGGAGGGGGGGTCGCTTATGGCTACACCTTC
NA	TRBV7-8	TRBJ2-5	TRBD2	CASSLKVGGAVLETQYF	TGTGCCAGCAGCTTAAAGGTCGGGGGGGCTGTTTTAGAGACCCAGTACTTC
NA	TRBV29-1	TRBJ2-5	NA	CSIRQLQETQYF	TGCAGCATCCGACAGCTACAAGAGACCCAGTACTTC
NA	TRBV19	TRBJ2-7	NA	CASSITGGGHEQYF	TGTGCCAGTAGTATAACTGGCGGGGGCCACGAGCAGTACTTC
NA	TRBV30	TRBJ1-6	NA	CAWSAQNSPLHF	TGTGCCTGGAGTGCCCAGAATTCACCCCTCCACTTT
NA	TRBV11-3	TRBJ2-2	NA	CASSLVGASAGELFF	TGTGCCAGCAGCTTAGTAGGGGCGTCCGCCGGGGAGCTGTTTTTT
NA	TRBV2	TRBJ1-5	NA	CASSVSQGANQPQHF	TGTGCCAGCAGTGTTAGTCAGGGAGCGAATCAGCCCCAGCATTTT
NA	TRBV18	TRBJ1-1	NA	CASSPGDGMNTEAFF	TGTGCCAGCTCACCAGGCGATGGGATGAACACTGAAGCTTTCTTT
NA	TRBV5-1	TRBJ2-7	TRBD1	CASSSDRDSEQYF	TGCGCCAGCAGCTCGGACAGGGACTCCGAGCAGTACTTC
NA	TRBV10-1	TRBJ2-1	TRBD2	CASSPILLAGGTPAEQFF	TGCGCCAGCAGCCCCATCCTACTAGCGGGGGGGACCCCTGCTGAGCAGTTCTTC
NA	TRBV19	TRBJ1-2	NA	CASSINDRYYGYTF	TGTGCCAGTAGTATAAACGACAGATACTATGGCTACACCTTC
NA	TRBV5-8	TRBJ1-6	NA	CASSLGAIKNSPLHF	TGTGCCAGCAGCTTAGGGGCGATAAAAAATTCACCCCTCCACTTT
NA	TRBV10-3	TRBJ2-5	NA	CAISPGLTKETQYF	TGTGCCATCAGCCCGGGACTGACTAAAGAGACCCAGTACTTC
NA	TRBV7-8	TRBJ1-3	NA	CASSLSSGNTIYF	TGTGCCAGCAGCCTCTCCTCTGGAAACACCATATATTTT
NA	TRBV6-6	TRBJ1-2	TRBD1	CASSYSQGGANYGYTF	TGTGCCAGCAGTTACTCTCAGGGGGGAGCTAACTATGGCTACACCTTC
NA	TRBV7-3	TRBJ2-3	NA	CASSPRAEDTQYF	TGTGCCAGCAGCCCCAGGGCTGAAGATACGCAGTATTTT
NA	TRBV9	TRBJ2-1	TRBD2	CASSVDPPAGVFNEQFF	TGTGCCAGCAGCGTAGATCCGCCAGCGGGGGTTTTCAATGAGCAGTTCTTC
NA	TRBV5-6	TRBJ2-5	TRBD1	CASSLRRGPYQETQYF	TGTGCCAGCAGCTTGAGAAGGGGGCCCTACCAAGAGACCCAGTACTTC
NA	TRBV5-4	TRBJ2-5	NA	CASSLGMTETQYF	TGTGCCAGCAGCTTGGGGATGACGGAGACCCAGTACTTC
NA	TRBV5-1	TRBJ2-2	NA	CASSFEGNTGELFF	TGCGCCAGCAGCTTTGAAGGTAACACCGGGGAGCTGTTTTTT
NA	TRBV6-6	TRBJ1-5	TRBD1	CASRPPGQKNQPQHF	TGTGCCAGCAGACCCCCGGGACAGAAAAATCAGCCCCAGCATTTT
few	TRBV5-5	TRBJ1-5	NA	CASSQQESVLSNQPQHF	TGTGCCAGCAGCCAACAGGAATCGGTCCTAAGCAATCAGCCCCAGCATTTT
NA	TRBV19	TRBJ1-5	NA	CASLGRWDQPQHF	TGTGCCAGCCTGGGCCGATGGGATCAGCCCCAGCATTTT
NA	TRBV5-1	TRBJ2-7	NA	CASSLRATYEQYF	TGCGCCAGCAGCTTGAGGGCCACCTACGAGCAGTACTTC
NA	TRBV29-1	TRBJ2-7	TRBD1	CSVNPGGVDEQYF	TGCAGCGTTAATCCAGGGGGAGTGGACGAGCAGTACTTC
NA	TRBV5-1	TRBJ2-3	NA	CASRRGGETDTQYF	TGCGCCAGCAGAAGAGGGGGGGAAACAGATACGCAGTATTTT
once	TRBV7-9	TRBJ2-7	NA	CASSGADDQYF	TGTGCCAGCAGCGGGGCGGACGACCAGTACTTC
NA	TRBV5-1	TRBJ2-2	NA	CASSFGRTGELFF	TGCGCCAGCAGCTTTGGAAGAACCGGGGAGCTGTTTTTT
NA	TRBV5-1	TRBJ2-2	NA	CASSGLGRNTGELFF	TGCGCCAGCAGCGGCTTGGGACGGAACACCGGGGAGCTGTTTTTT
NA	TRBV18	TRBJ1-2	NA	CASSPPSYRNGYTF	TGTGCCAGCTCACCACCTAGCTACAGAAACGGCTACACCTTC
NA	TRBV2	TRBJ2-5	TRBD2	CASSESLLAAQETQYF	TGTGCCAGCAGTGAAAGTCTACTAGCGGCTCAAGAGACCCAGTACTTC
NA	TRBV5-4	TRBJ1-3	NA	CASSLGAAGNTIYF	TGTGCCAGCAGCTTGGGGGCTGCTGGAAACACCATATATTTT
NA	TRBV5-6	TRBJ2-3	NA	CASSFGRSGADTQYF	TGTGCCAGCAGCTTCGGCAGATCAGGGGCAGATACGCAGTATTTT